The next 13 T cell receptor beta chains were all read from a single sample in a study of blood T cell dynamics during melanoma immunotherapy. Using immunoSEQ multiplex PCR, the repertoire was profiled, and TCRdb retains in-frame clones only, with some absent. Here the sample spans roughly 10,000 clones, about 85% being singletons. Time point given: week 3, after first cycle of checkpoint inhibitor. The input for sequencing was blood, taken from a patient treated with checkpoint blockade. The receptors were sampled from a human donor with melanoma.

The V gene is TRBV11-2, the J gene TRBJ2-5; TRBD2 aligns across 7 bases. The J segment lost 7 bases and the V segment lost 4 bases, leaving 15 bases of the junction unmatched. The germline V gene encodes CDR1 SGHAT and CDR2 FQNNGV. The CDR3 is made up of 16 amino acids. Here the CDR3 reads CASSSSIVASGGTQYF. As DNA, the CDR3 is TGTGCCAGCAGCTCAAGCATTGTGGCTAGCGGCGGGACCCAGTACTTC.

This chain links TRBV12-2 with TRBJ2-5. TRBV12-2 is assigned pseudogene status. The CDR3 runs 15 residues. The CDR3 is CASRLAGPLAETQYF. Written as DNA, the CDR3 is TGTGCAAGTCGCTTAGCCGGCCCCCTTGCGGAGACCCAGTACTTC.

J is TRBJ2-2 and V is TRBV7-6; 10 bases fit TRBD2. V gave up 5 bases and J gave up 6 bases; unmatched junction bases: 18. This CDR3 has 19 amino acids. Germline CDR1 reads SGHVS; CDR2 reads FNYEAQ. The CDR3 coding sequence is TGTGCCAGCAGCCCCCGAATAGCGGGAGGTCGTCGGGTAGCCGGGGAGCTGTTTTTT. Residues: CASSPRIAGGRRVAGELFF.

This clone was counted once. The chain links TRBV28 to TRBJ2-5, with D perhaps TRBD1 or TRBD2 (5 bases each). The CDR3 sequence is 14 residues long. The V end lost 6 bases, the J end lost 7 bases, and 18 bases lay between the germline ends. The V gene's germline CDR1 is MDHEN and CDR2 SYDVKM. The CDR3, as DNA: TGTGCCAGCAGACCTCCGGGACCCCGGAGGACCCAGTACTTC. It translates to CASRPPGPRRTQYF.

The CDR3, as DNA: TGTGCCAGCAGCGACAGGGGCCGCTCCTACGAGCAGTACTTC. It codes for CASSDRGRSYEQYF. V gene TRBV6-5 combines with J gene TRBJ2-7; TRBD1 agrees at 8 bases. The CDR3 is 14 residues long. J lost 0 bases, V lost 6 bases, and 4 bases had no gene match. Germline CDR1 MNHEY, CDR2 SVGAGI.

J is TRBJ2-5 and V is TRBV9, with 7 bases aligning to TRBD2. Losses at the gene ends were 4 bases for V and 5 bases for J; bases not matched to a gene: 5. From germline, CDR1 is SGDLS and CDR2 YYNGEE. This CDR3 spans 13 amino acids. This CDR3 reads CASSRRGGETQYF. CDR3 bases: TGTGCCAGCAGCAGACGGGGAGGGGAGACCCAGTACTTC. Complete variable domain (other parts from reference TRBV9 and TRBJ2-5): DSGVTQTPKHLITATGQRVTLRCSPRSGDLSVYWYQQSLDQGLQFLIQYYNGEERAKGNILERFSAQQFPDLHSELNLSSLELGDSALYFCASSRRGGETQYFGPGTRLLVL.

The genes are TRBV28 and TRBJ1-2; D is possibly TRBD1 (5 bases). The CDR3 runs 12 residues. V dropped 2 bases and J dropped 8 bases, with 9 bases sitting between them. CDR1 MDHEN and CDR2 SYDVKM come from the germline V gene. CDR3 sequence reads: CASSLGQGGYTF. CDR3 DNA sequence: TGTGCCAGCAGTTTAGGTCAGGGCGGCTACACCTTC.

The chain employs TRBV18 and TRBJ2-7; D is perhaps TRBD1 (5 bases). The CDR3 runs 15 residues. Germline V gene lookup returns CDR1 KGHSH and CDR2 LQKENI. Trimming pared 1 base from V and 5 bases from J, leaving 15 bases between. The DNA of the CDR3 is TGTGCCAGCTCACCACGGACACATAGTCGGAACGAGCAGTACTTC. It specifies CASSPRTHSRNEQYF.

CDR3 in amino acids: CASSIPTLDTQYF. The CDR3 nucleotides are TGTGCCAGTAGTATTCCCACGCTGGATACGCAGTATTTT. This sequence joins TRBV19 and TRBJ2-3; unclear D gene. This CDR3 comprises 13 residues. The V end lost 3 bases, the J end lost 6 bases, and 10 bases lay between the germline ends. Germline CDR1 is LNHDA and CDR2 is SQIVND (reference sequence).

The chain employs TRBV13 and TRBJ1-1; 8 nucleotides align to TRBD1. CDR1 and CDR2 from the germline V gene are PRHDT and FYEKMQ (reference sequence). The V segment lost 4 bases and the J segment 6 bases; nucleotides outside the gene matches: 4. The CDR3 is 13 amino acids. The CDR3 is CASSSDRVAEAFF. The CDR3 nucleotides are TGTGCCAGCAGCTCGGACAGGGTTGCTGAAGCTTTCTTT.

The chain joins TRBV6-6 to TRBJ2-3; TRBD2 agrees at 12 bases. Losses at the gene ends were 6 bases for V and 4 bases for J; bases not matched to a gene: 2. The CDR3 consists of 14 residues. From germline, CDR1 is MNHNY and CDR2 SVGAGI (reference sequence). The CDR3 reads CASRPSGRADTQYF. CDR3 bases: TGTGCCAGCAGACCTAGCGGGAGGGCAGATACGCAGTATTTT.

The chain employs TRBV28 and TRBJ2-1; TRBD2 agrees at 8 bases. CDR1 is MDHEN and CDR2 is SYDVKM in the germline V gene. V lost 2 bases and J lost 8; bases outside the gene matches: 14. The CDR3 spans 17 residues. CDR3 DNA: TGTGCCAGCAGTTTAAACCTAATAGGGACTAGTACACATGAGCAGTTCTTC. It codes for CASSLNLIGTSTHEQFF.

The chain couples TRBV19 to TRBJ1-2; D remains ambiguous. Germline V gives CDR1 LNHDA, CDR2 SQIVND (reference sequence). The CDR3 spans 14 residues. Trimming removed 1 base at V and 7 bases at J, with 13 bases between. CDR3 sequence: CASSIVGLSSGYTF. The DNA for the CDR3 is TGTGCCAGTAGTATAGTAGGGCTCTCAAGTGGCTACACCTTC.